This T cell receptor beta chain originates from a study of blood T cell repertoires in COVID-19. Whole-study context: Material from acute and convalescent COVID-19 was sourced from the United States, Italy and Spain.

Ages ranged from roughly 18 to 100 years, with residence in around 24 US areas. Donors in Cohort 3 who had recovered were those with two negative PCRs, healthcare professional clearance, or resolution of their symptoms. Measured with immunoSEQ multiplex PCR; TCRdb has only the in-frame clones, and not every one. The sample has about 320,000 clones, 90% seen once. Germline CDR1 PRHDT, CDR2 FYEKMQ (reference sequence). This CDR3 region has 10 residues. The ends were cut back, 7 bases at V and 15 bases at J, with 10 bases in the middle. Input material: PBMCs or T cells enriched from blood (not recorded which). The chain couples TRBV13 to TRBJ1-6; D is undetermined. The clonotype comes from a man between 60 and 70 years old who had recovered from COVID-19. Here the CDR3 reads CASKLLGLHF. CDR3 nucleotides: TGTGCCAGCAAACTGCTCGGCCTCCACTTT.